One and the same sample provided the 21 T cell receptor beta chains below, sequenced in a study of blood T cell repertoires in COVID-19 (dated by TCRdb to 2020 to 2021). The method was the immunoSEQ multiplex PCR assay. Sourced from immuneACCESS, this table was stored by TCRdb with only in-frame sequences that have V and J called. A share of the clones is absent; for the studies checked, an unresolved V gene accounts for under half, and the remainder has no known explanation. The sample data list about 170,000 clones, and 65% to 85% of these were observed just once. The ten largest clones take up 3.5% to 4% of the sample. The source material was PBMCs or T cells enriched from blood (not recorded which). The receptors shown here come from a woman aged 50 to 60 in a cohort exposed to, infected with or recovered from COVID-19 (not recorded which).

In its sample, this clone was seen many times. CDR3 coding DNA: TGTGCCAGCAGGGGGACAGTAGAAGAGACCCAGTACTTC. The encoded protein is CASRGTVEETQYF. The V and J genes are TRBV28 and TRBJ2-5, with 7 bases that match TRBD1. CDR1 and CDR2 (germline): MDHEN, SYDVKM. This CDR3 region has 13 residues. V lost 6 bases and J lost 3; bases outside the gene matches: 4.

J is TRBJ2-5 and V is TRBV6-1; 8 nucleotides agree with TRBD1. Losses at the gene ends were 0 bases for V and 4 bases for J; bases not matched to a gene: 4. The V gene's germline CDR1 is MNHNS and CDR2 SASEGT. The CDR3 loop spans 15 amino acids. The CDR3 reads CASSEAGTGGETQYF. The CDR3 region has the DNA TGTGCCAGCAGTGAAGCTGGGACAGGCGGAGAGACCCAGTACTTC.

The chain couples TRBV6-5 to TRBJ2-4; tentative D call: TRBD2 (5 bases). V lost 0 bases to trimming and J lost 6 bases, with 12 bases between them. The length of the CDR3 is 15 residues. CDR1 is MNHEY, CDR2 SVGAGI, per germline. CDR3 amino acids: CASSYSRDRGNIQYF. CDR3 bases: TGTGCCAGCAGTTACTCAAGGGATCGGGGAAACATTCAGTACTTC.

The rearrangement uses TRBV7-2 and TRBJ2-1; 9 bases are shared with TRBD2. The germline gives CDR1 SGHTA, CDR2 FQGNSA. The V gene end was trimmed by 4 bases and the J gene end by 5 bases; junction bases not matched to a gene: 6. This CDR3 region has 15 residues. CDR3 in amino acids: CASSSKRGVNNEQFF. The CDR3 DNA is TGTGCCAGCAGCTCCAAGCGGGGGGTAAACAATGAGCAGTTCTTC.

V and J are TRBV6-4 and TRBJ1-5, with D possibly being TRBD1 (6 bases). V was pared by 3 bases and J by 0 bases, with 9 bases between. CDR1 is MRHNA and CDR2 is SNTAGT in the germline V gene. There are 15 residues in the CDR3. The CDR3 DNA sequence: TGTGCCAGCAGTGAAGGGGGTAATAGCAATCAGCCCCAGCATTTT. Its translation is CASSEGGNSNQPQHF.

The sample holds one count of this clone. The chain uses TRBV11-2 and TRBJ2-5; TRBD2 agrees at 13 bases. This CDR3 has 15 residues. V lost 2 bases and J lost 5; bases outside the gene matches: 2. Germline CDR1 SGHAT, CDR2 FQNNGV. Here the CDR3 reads CASSLRTSGGETQYF. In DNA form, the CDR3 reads TGTGCCAGCAGCTTACGGACTAGCGGGGGCGAGACCCAGTACTTC.

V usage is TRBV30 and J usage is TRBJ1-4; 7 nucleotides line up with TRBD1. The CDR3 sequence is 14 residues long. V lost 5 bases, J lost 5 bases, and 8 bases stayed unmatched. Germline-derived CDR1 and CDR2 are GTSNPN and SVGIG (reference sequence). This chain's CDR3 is CAWGRGTENEKLFF. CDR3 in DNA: TGTGCCTGGGGCCGCGGGACAGAAAATGAAAAACTGTTTTTT. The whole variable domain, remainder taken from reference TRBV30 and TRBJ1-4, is SQTIHQWPATLVQPVGSPLSLECTVEGTSNPNLYWYRQAAGRGLQLLFYSVGIGQISSEVPQNLSASRPQDRQFILSSKKLLLSDSGFYLCAWGRGTENEKLFFGSGTQLSVL.

The CDR3 coding sequence is TGTGCCAGCAGCTCTGCCGGGACAGGGAACACCGGGGAGCTGTTTTTT. The encoded protein is CASSSAGTGNTGELFF. The chain is built from TRBV5-4 and TRBJ2-2; 8 bases match TRBD1. Germline V gene data show CDR1 as SGHNT and CDR2 as YYREEE (reference sequence). This CDR3 comprises 16 residues. With V trimmed by 3 bases and J by 1 base, 5 bases remained unmatched.

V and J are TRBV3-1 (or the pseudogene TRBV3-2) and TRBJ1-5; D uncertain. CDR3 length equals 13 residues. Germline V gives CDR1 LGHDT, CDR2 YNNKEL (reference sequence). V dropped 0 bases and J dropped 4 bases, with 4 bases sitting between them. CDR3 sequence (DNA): TGTGCCAGCAGCCAAGACCAGAATCAGCCCCAGCATTTT. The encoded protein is CASSQDQNQPQHF.

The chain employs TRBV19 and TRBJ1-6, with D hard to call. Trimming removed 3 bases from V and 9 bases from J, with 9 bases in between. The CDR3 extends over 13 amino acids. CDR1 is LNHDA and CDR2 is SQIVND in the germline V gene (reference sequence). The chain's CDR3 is CASSIGQSSPLHF. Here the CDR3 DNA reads TGTGCCAGTAGTATTGGGCAGAGTTCACCCCTCCACTTT.

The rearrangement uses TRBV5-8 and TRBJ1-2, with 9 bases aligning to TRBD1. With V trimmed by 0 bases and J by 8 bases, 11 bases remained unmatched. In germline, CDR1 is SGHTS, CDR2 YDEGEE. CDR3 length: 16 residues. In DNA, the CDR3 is TGTGCCAGCAGCTTGGCGGGCGTCACAGGGGGCGAGGGCTACACCTTC. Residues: CASSLAGVTGGEGYTF.

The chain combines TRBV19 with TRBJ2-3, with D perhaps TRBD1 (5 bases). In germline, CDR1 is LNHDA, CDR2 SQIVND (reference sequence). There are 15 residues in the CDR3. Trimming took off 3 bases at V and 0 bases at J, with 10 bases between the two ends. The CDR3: CASSISGSSTDTQYF. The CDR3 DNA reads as TGTGCCAGTAGTATCTCAGGGTCTAGCACAGATACGCAGTATTTT.

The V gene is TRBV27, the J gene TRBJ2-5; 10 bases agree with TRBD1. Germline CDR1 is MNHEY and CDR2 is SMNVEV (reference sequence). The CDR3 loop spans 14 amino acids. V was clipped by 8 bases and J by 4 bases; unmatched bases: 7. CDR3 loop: CASQTGGSLETQYF. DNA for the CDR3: TGTGCCAGCCAGACAGGGGGCTCTTTAGAGACCCAGTACTTC.

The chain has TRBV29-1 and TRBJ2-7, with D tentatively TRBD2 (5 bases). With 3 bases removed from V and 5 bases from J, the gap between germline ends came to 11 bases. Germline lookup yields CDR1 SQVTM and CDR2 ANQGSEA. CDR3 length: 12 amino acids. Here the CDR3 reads CSVDRGNHEQYF. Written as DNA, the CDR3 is TGCAGCGTTGATCGGGGTAACCACGAGCAGTACTTC.

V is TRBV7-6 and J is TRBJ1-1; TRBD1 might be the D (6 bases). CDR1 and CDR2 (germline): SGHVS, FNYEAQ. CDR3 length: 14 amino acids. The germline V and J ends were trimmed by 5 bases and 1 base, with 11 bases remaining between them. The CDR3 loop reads CASSAGTTNTEAFF. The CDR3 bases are TGTGCCAGCAGCGCCGGGACAACGAACACTGAAGCTTTCTTT.

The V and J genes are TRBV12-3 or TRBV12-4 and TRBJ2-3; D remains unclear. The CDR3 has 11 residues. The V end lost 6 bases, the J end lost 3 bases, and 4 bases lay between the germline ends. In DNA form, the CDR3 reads TGTGCCAGCAGAACTACAGATACGCAGTATTTT. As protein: CASRTTDTQYF.

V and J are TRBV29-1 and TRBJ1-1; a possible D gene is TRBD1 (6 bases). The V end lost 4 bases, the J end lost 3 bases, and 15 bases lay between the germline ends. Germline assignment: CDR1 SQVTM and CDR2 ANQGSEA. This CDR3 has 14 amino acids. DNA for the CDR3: TGCAGCGTTGTGATACTTACAGGGTACACTGAAGCTTTCTTT. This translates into CSVVILTGYTEAFF.

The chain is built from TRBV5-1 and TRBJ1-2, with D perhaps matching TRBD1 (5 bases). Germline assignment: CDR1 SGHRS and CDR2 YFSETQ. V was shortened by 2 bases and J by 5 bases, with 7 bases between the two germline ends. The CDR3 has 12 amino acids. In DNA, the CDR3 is TGCGCCAGCAGCTTTGACAGATATGGCTACACCTTC. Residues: CASSFDRYGYTF.

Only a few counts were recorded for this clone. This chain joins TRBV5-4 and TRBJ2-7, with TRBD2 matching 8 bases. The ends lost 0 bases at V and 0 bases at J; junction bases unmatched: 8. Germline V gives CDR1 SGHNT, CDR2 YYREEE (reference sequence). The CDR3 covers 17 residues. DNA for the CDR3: TGTGCCAGCAGCTTGGAGGCTAGCGGGCCGAGCTCCTACGAGCAGTACTTC. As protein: CASSLEASGPSSYEQYF.

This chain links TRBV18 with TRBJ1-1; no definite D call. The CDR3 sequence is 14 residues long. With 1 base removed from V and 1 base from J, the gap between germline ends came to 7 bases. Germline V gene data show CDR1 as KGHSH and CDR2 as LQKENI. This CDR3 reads CASSPLEGNTEAFF. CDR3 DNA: TGTGCCAGCTCACCACTCGAGGGGAACACTGAAGCTTTCTTT.

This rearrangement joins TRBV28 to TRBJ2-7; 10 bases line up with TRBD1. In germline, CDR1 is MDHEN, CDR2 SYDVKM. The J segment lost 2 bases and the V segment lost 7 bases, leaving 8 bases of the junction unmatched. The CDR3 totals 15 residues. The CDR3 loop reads CASIPRDRGTYEQYF. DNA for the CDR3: TGTGCCAGCATCCCCCGGGACAGGGGCACCTACGAGCAGTACTTC.